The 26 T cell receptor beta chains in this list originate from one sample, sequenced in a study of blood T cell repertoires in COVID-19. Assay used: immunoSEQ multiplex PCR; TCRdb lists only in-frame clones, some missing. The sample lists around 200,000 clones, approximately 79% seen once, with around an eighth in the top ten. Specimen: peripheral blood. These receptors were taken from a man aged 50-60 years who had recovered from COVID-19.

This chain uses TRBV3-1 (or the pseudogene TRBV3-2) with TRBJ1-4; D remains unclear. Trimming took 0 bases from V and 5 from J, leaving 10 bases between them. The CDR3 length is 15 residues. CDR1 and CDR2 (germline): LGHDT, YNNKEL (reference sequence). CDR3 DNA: TGTGCCAGCAGCCAAGACCCCAGGAAGAATGAAAAACTGTTTTTT. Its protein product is CASSQDPRKNEKLFF.

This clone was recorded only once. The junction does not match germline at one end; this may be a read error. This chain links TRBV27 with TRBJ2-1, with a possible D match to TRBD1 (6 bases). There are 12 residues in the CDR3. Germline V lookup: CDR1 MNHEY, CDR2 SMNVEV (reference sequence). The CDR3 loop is CASTLLGGEQFF. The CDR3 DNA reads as TGTGCCAGCACTTTACTAGGGGGAGAGCAGTTCTTC.

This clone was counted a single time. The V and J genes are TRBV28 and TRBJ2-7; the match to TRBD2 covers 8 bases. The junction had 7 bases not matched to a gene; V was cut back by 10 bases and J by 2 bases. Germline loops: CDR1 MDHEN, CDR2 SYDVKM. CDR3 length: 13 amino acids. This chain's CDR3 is CAILSGVTYEQYF. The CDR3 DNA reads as TGTGCCATCCTTAGCGGGGTTACCTACGAGCAGTACTTC.

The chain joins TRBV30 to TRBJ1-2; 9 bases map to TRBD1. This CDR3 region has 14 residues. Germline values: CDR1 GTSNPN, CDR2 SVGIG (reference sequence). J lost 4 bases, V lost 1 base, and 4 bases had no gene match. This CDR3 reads CAWSADRGGYGYTF. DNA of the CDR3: TGTGCCTGGAGTGCGGACAGGGGAGGCTATGGCTACACCTTC.

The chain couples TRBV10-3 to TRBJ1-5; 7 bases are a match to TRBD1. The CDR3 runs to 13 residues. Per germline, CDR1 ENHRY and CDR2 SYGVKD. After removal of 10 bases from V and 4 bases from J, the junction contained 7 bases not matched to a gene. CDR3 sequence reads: CATDQTGNQPQHF. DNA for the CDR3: TGTGCCACCGATCAGACAGGGAATCAGCCCCAGCATTTT.

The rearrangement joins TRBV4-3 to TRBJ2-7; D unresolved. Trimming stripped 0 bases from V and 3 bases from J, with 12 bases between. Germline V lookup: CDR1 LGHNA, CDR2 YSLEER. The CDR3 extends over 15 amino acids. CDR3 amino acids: CASSQDRVNNYEQYF. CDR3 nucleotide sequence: TGCGCCAGCAGCCAAGATCGGGTCAACAACTACGAGCAGTACTTC.

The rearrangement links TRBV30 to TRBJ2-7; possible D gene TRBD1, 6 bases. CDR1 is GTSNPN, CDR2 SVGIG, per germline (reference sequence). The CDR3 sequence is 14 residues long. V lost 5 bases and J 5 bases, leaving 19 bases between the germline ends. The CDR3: CAWCVGGVGNEQYF. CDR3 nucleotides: TGTGCCTGGTGCGTAGGGGGAGTGGGCAACGAGCAGTACTTC. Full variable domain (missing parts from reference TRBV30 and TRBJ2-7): SQTIHQWPATLVQPVGSPLSLECTVEGTSNPNLYWYRQAAGRGLQLLFYSVGIGQISSEVPQNLSASRPQDRQFILSSKKLLLSDSGFYLCAWCVGGVGNEQYFGPGTRLTVT.

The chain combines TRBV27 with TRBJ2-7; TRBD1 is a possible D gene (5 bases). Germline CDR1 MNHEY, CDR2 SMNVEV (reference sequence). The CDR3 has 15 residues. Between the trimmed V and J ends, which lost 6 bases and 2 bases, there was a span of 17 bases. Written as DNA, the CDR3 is TGTGCCAGCAGCCCTACCTCCACAGGAGCCTACGAGCAGTACTTC. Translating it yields CASSPTSTGAYEQYF.

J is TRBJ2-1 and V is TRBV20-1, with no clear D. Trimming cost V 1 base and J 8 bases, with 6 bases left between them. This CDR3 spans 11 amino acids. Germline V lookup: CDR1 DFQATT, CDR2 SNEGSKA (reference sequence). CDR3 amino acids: CSARAFDEQFF. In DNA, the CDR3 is TGCAGTGCTAGAGCTTTTGATGAGCAGTTCTTC.

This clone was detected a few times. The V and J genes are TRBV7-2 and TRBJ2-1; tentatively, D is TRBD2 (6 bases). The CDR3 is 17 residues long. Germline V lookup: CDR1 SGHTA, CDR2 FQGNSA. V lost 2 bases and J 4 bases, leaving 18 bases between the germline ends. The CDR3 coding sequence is TGTGCCAGCAGCTTAAGTGGCGGGGCGGTAGATTACAATGAGCAGTTCTTC. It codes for CASSLSGGAVDYNEQFF.

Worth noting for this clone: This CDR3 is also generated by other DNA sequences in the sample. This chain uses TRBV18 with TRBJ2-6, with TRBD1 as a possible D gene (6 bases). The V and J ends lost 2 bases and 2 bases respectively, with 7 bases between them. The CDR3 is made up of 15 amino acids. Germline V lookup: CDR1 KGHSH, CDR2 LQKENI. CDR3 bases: TGTGCCAGCTCACCAGGGGGCACTGGGGCCAACGTCCTGACTTTC. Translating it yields CASSPGGTGANVLTF.

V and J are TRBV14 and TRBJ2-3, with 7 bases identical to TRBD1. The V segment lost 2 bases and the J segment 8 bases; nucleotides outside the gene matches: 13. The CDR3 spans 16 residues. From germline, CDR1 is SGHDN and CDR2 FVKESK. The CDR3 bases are TGTGCCAGCAGCCAATTTCATCCGGGACAGAAGTCTACGCAGTATTTT. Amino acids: CASSQFHPGQKSTQYF.

CDR3 nucleotides: TGTGCCAGCAGTCCTCGGGGTAGCGGGAGTCTCTACAATGAGCAGTTCTTC. Amino acid sequence: CASSPRGSGSLYNEQFF. This chain links TRBV27 with TRBJ2-1; TRBD2 agrees at 9 bases. Looked up from germline, CDR1 is MNHEY and CDR2 is SMNVEV (reference sequence). The CDR3 loop spans 17 amino acids. J was trimmed by 3 bases and V by 5 bases; bases with no gene match: 11.

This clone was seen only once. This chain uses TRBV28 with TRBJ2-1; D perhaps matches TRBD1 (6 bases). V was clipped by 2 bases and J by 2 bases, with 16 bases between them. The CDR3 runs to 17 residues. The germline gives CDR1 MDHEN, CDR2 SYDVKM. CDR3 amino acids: CASSLLNSGAPYNEQFF. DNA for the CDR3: TGTGCCAGCAGTTTACTAAACTCAGGGGCGCCCTACAATGAGCAGTTCTTC.

This CDR3 is CASSLGRGGVNEQFF. The CDR3 DNA follows: TGTGCCAGCAGCTTAGGCAGGGGTGGTGTCAATGAGCAGTTCTTC. J is TRBJ2-1 and V is TRBV11-3; weak D call: TRBD1 (6 bases). V lost 1 base and J 6 bases, leaving 13 bases between the germline ends. The V gene's germline CDR1 is SGHNT and CDR2 YENEEA. The CDR3 covers 15 residues.

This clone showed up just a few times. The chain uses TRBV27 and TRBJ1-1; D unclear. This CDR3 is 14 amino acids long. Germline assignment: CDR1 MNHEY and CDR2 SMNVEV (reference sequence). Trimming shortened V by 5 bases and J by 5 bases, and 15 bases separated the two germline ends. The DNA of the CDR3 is TGTGCCAGCAGTCCCCTGGGCGGGTTTACTGAAGCTTTCTTT. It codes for CASSPLGGFTEAFF.

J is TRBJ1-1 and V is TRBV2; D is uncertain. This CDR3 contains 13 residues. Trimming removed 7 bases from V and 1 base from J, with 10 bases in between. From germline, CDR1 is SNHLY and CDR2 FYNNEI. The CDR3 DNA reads TGTGCCAGCATGCTGGAGTCGAACACTGAAGCTTTCTTT. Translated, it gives CASMLESNTEAFF.

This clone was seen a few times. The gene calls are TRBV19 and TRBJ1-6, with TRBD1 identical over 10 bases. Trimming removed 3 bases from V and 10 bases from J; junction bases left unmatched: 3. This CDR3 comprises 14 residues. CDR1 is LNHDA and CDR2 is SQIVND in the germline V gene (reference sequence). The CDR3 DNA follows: TGTGCCAGTAGTATGGGACAGGGGAACTCACCCCTCCACTTT. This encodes CASSMGQGNSPLHF.

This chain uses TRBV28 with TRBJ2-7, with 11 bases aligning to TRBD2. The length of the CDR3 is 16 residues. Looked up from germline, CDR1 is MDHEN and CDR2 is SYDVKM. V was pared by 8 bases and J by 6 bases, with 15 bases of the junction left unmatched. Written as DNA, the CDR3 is TGTGCCAGCGTCCCGATTAGCGGGAGGGGCGCCGGCGAGCAGTACTTC. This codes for CASVPISGRGAGEQYF.

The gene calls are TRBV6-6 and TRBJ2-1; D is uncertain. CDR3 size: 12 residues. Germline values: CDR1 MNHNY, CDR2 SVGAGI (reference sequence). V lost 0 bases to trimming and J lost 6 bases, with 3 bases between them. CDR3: CASSYSSNEQFF. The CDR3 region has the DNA TGTGCCAGCAGTTACTCGAGCAATGAGCAGTTCTTC.

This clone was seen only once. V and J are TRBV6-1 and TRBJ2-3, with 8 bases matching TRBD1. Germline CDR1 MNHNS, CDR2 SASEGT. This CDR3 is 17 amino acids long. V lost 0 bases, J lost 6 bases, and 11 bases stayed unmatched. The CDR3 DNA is TGTGCCAGCAGTGAAGCGTCGGGGGCAGGGGGCGGGGATACGCAGTATTTT. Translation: CASSEASGAGGGDTQYF.

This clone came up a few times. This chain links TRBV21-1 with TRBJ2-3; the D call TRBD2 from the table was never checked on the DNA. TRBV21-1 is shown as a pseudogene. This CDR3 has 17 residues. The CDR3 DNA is TGTGCCAGCAGCACACTAGCGGGACCAAATAGCACAGATACGCAGTATTTT. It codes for CASSTLAGPNSTDTQYF.

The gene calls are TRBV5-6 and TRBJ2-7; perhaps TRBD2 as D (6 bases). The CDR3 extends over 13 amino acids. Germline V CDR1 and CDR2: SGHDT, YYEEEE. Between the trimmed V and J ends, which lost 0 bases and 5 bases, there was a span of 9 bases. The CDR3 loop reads CASSLGLDDEQYF. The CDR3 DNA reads TGTGCCAGCAGCTTGGGACTAGATGACGAGCAGTACTTC.

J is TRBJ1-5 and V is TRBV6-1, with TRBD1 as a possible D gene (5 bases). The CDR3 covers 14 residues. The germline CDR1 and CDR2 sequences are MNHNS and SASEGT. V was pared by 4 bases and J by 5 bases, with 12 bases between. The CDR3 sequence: CASSARARDQPQHF. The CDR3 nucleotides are TGTGCCAGCAGTGCCAGGGCGAGAGATCAGCCCCAGCATTTT.

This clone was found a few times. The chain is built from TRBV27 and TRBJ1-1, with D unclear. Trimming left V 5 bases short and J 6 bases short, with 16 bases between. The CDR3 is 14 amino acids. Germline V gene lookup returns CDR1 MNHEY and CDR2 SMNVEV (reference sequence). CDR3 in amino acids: CASSPLAREAEAFF. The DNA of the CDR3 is TGTGCCAGCAGTCCACTTGCCCGGGAGGCTGAAGCTTTCTTT.

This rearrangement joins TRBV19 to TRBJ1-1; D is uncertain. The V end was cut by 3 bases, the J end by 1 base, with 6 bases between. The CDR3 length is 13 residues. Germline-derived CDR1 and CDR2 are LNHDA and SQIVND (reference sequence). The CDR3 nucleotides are TGTGCCAGTAGTATGAGGCAGAACACTGAAGCTTTCTTT. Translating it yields CASSMRQNTEAFF.